These 20 T cell receptor beta chains originate from one sample sequenced in a study of blood T cell repertoires in COVID-19. Assay: immunoSEQ multiplex PCR; the TCRdb copy retains only in-frame clones and omits some. The sample includes hundreds of thousands of clones, roughly 91% of them seen just once. The material sequenced was PBMCs or T cells enriched from blood (not recorded which). The receptor set was obtained from a woman between 55 and 75 years old in a cohort exposed to, infected with or recovered from COVID-19 (not recorded which).

The chain couples TRBV5-4 to TRBJ1-6, with 8 bases that match TRBD1. The CDR3 length is 16 residues. Germline CDR1 and CDR2: SGHNT and YYREEE (reference sequence). J was trimmed by 7 bases and V by 0 bases; bases with no gene match: 6. The CDR3 region has the DNA TGTGCCAGCAGCTTGGGCCCCGACAGGGGCAATTCACCCCTCCACTTT. Translating it yields CASSLGPDRGNSPLHF.

This chain joins TRBV7-2 and TRBJ2-1; D gene unclear. The germline V gene encodes CDR1 SGHTA and CDR2 FQGNSA. The CDR3 runs 16 residues. Trimming cost V 1 base and J 0 bases, with 10 bases left between them. The CDR3 is CASSLDPSSSYNEQFF. CDR3 DNA: TGTGCCAGCAGCTTAGATCCATCGAGCTCCTACAATGAGCAGTTCTTC. Combining the CDR3 with reference TRBV7-2 and TRBJ2-1 gives the whole variable domain GAGVSQSPSNKVTEKGKDVELRCDPISGHTALYWYRQSLGQGLEFLIYFQGNSAPDKSGLPSDRFSAERTGGSVSTLTIQRTQQEDSAVYLCASSLDPSSSYNEQFFGPGTRLTVL.

CDR3 DNA sequence: TGTGCCAGCAGACCTCTAGACCCCTCCTACAATGAGCAGTTCTTC. It translates to CASRPLDPSYNEQFF. This chain uses TRBV6-2 or TRBV6-3 with TRBJ2-1, with D uncertain. Trimming pared 6 bases from V and 0 bases from J, leaving 12 bases between. CDR1 is MNHEY, CDR2 SVGEGT, per germline. This CDR3 is 15 amino acids long.

This chain joins TRBV7-9 and TRBJ1-6, with D maybe TRBD1 (5 bases). The CDR3 runs 14 residues. Trimming left V 1 base short and J 6 bases short, with 7 bases between. Germline values: CDR1 SEHNR, CDR2 FQNEAQ (reference sequence). The CDR3 nucleotides read TGTGCCAGCAGCTTAGAAGGGGTTAATTCACCCCTCCACTTT. Protein product: CASSLEGVNSPLHF.

The chain joins TRBV30 to TRBJ1-2, with a weak D call TRBD1 (6 bases). Germline V gives CDR1 GTSNPN, CDR2 SVGIG (reference sequence). The V end was cut by 3 bases, the J end by 4 bases, with 15 bases between. The CDR3 loop spans 14 amino acids. The CDR3 loop reads CAWSQRQVSYGYTF. As DNA, the CDR3 is TGTGCCTGGAGCCAACGACAGGTTTCCTATGGCTACACCTTC. Full variable domain (outside the CDR3, taken from reference TRBV30 and TRBJ1-2): SQTIHQWPATLVQPVGSPLSLECTVEGTSNPNLYWYRQAAGRGLQLLFYSVGIGQISSEVPQNLSASRPQDRQFILSSKKLLLSDSGFYLCAWSQRQVSYGYTFGSGTRLTVV.

This chain links TRBV7-8 with TRBJ1-3; possibly TRBD1 for D (5 bases). V dropped 3 bases and J dropped 3 bases, with 9 bases sitting between them. CDR1 is SGHVS, CDR2 FQNEAQ, per germline. The CDR3 loop spans 14 amino acids. The CDR3 protein is CASSFTGLGNTIYF. The CDR3 nucleotides read TGTGCCAGCAGCTTCACAGGTCTTGGAAACACCATATATTTT.

This clone was observed a single time. V gene TRBV25-1 combines with J gene TRBJ2-6, with TRBD1 as a possible D gene (6 bases). This CDR3 is 17 amino acids long. CDR1 and CDR2 (germline): MGHDK, SYGVNS. V lost 4 bases and J 0 bases, leaving 13 bases between the germline ends. In nucleotides, the CDR3 is TGTGCCAGCAGTGCAATACAGGGTTTCTCTGGGGCCAACGTCCTGACTTTC. Residues: CASSAIQGFSGANVLTF.

The rearrangement uses TRBV4-1 and TRBJ2-7; TRBD2 aligns across 9 bases. The CDR3 has 16 residues. The ends lost 0 bases at V and 4 bases at J; junction bases unmatched: 7. Germline V gives CDR1 MGHRA, CDR2 YSYEKL. CDR3: CASSQDEAGGRYEQYF. In nucleotides, the CDR3 is TGCGCCAGCAGCCAAGACGAGGCGGGAGGGCGATACGAGCAGTACTTC.

The rearrangement joins TRBV5-1 to TRBJ2-3; 8 nucleotides match TRBD2. V trimming: 0 bases; J trimming: 4 bases; junction bases outside the gene matches: 7. Germline CDR1 reads SGHRS; CDR2 reads YFSETQ. This CDR3 is built from 16 residues. The DNA of the CDR3 is TGCGCCAGCAGCTTGGCCTCCCTAGCGGGTCCAGATACGCAGTATTTT. It yields the protein CASSLASLAGPDTQYF.

The chain links TRBV28 to TRBJ1-1, with TRBD1 matching 7 bases. Germline CDR1 and CDR2: MDHEN and SYDVKM. J lost 3 bases, V lost 5 bases, and 9 bases had no gene match. The CDR3 covers 15 residues. The CDR3, as DNA: TGTGCCAGCAGTGTATCCAGGGGGTTGTACACTGAAGCTTTCTTT. Residues: CASSVSRGLYTEAFF.

The CDR3 DNA follows: TGTGCCAGCAGCCCCGGTCGGGGGGCTGAGGGCATTCAGTACTTC. This encodes CASSPGRGAEGIQYF. This chain connects TRBV11-2 to TRBJ2-4; tentative D call: TRBD2 (7 bases). The V gene lost 5 bases and the J gene lost 9 bases, with 20 bases spanning the gap. Germline CDR1 is SGHAT and CDR2 is FQNNGV. The CDR3 contains 15 residues.

J is TRBJ2-7 and V is TRBV28, with 7 bases identical to TRBD1. CDR1 is MDHEN and CDR2 is SYDVKM in the germline V gene. This CDR3 is built from 14 residues. J lost 6 bases, V lost 2 bases, and 7 bases had no gene match. CDR3 coding DNA: TGTGCCAGCAGTTTAGGTCAGGGGGTCGCCGAGCAGTACTTC. Its protein product is CASSLGQGVAEQYF. The full variable domain, its missing parts supplied by reference TRBV28 and TRBJ2-7, is DVKVTQSSRYLVKRTGEKVFLECVQDMDHENMFWYRQDPGLGLRLIYFSYDVKMKEKGDIPEGYSVSREKKERFSLILESASTNQTSMYLCASSLGQGVAEQYFGPGTRLTVT.

This chain links TRBV30 with TRBJ1-1; TRBD1 matches 9 bases. The ends lost 4 bases at V and 6 bases at J; junction bases unmatched: 6. Germline-derived CDR1 and CDR2 are GTSNPN and SVGIG (reference sequence). The CDR3 has 13 amino acids. CDR3 sequence (DNA): TGTGCCTGGACTACAGGGGGCAGCCCTGAAGCTTTCTTT. It is translated as CAWTTGGSPEAFF.

The chain links TRBV6-5 to TRBJ2-2, with D maybe TRBD2 (5 bases). Trimming cost V 0 bases and J 6 bases, with 14 bases left between them. Germline loops: CDR1 MNHEY, CDR2 SVGAGI. The CDR3 is made up of 16 amino acids. CDR3 bases: TGTGCCAGCAGTTACTCGACTATGGTGATGTCCGGGGAGCTGTTTTTT. This translates into CASSYSTMVMSGELFF.

CDR3 DNA: TGTGCCAGCAGCCCTAGTGGCAGCCACAATCAGCCCCAGCATTTT. Translation gives CASSPSGSHNQPQHF. This chain uses TRBV7-2 with TRBJ1-5, with D hard to call. The V gene's germline CDR1 is SGHTA and CDR2 FQGNSA. CDR3 length: 15 residues. V gave up 5 bases and J gave up 3 bases, with 14 bases separating them.

J is TRBJ2-5 and V is TRBV27; weak D call: TRBD1 (6 bases). Germline V gene lookup returns CDR1 MNHEY and CDR2 SMNVEV (reference sequence). Trimming pared 6 bases from V and 0 bases from J, leaving 14 bases between. The CDR3 is 15 amino acids. The CDR3 here is CASSHQGKYQETQYF. The CDR3 DNA reads as TGTGCCAGCAGCCATCAGGGGAAGTACCAAGAGACCCAGTACTTC.

The gene calls are TRBV5-4 and TRBJ2-3; 13 nucleotides line up with TRBD2. V lost 3 bases to trimming and J lost 4 bases; unmatched junction nucleotides: 5. Per the germline V gene, CDR1 is SGHNT and CDR2 is YYREEE (reference sequence). The CDR3 contains 16 residues. The CDR3 reads CASSSRTSGSADTQYF. CDR3 sequence (DNA): TGTGCCAGCAGCTCTAGGACTAGCGGGAGTGCAGATACGCAGTATTTT.

V and J are TRBV19 and TRBJ2-4, with 10 bases matching TRBD1. Germline CDR1 and CDR2: LNHDA and SQIVND (reference sequence). The V segment lost 5 bases and the J segment 1 base; nucleotides outside the gene matches: 17. CDR3 length: 20 residues. The CDR3 spells CASSGIRTGGIRSAKNIQYF. The CDR3 DNA sequence: TGTGCCAGTAGTGGTATCAGGACAGGGGGAATAAGGTCGGCCAAAAACATTCAGTACTTC.

In this sample, this clone turned up once. This chain uses TRBV5-1 with TRBJ2-1, with D perhaps TRBD2 (5 bases). Germline V gene lookup returns CDR1 SGHRS and CDR2 YFSETQ. Deletions cut 5 bases from V and 0 bases from J, with 18 bases between. This CDR3 spans 17 amino acids. CDR3 DNA sequence: TGCGCCAGCAGTTTCCTATCTCTGGGGAGCTCCTACAATGAGCAGTTCTTC. Its protein is CASSFLSLGSSYNEQFF. The full variable domain, rest sourced from reference TRBV5-1 and TRBJ2-1, is KAGVTQTPRYLIKTRGQQVTLSCSPISGHRSVSWYQQTPGQGLQFLFEYFSETQRNKGNFPGRFSGRQFSNSRSEMNVSTLELGDSALYLCASSFLSLGSSYNEQFFGPGTRLTVL.

The rearrangement joins TRBV3-1 (or the pseudogene TRBV3-2) to TRBJ2-1, with 10 bases identical to TRBD1. Unmatched junction bases numbered 3, after V lost 4 bases and J lost 6 bases. The CDR3 has 14 amino acids. Germline V CDR1 and CDR2: LGHDT, YNNKEL (reference sequence). The CDR3 here is CASSLGQGGNEQFF. As DNA, the CDR3 is TGTGCCAGCAGCCTCGGACAGGGGGGCAATGAGCAGTTCTTC.